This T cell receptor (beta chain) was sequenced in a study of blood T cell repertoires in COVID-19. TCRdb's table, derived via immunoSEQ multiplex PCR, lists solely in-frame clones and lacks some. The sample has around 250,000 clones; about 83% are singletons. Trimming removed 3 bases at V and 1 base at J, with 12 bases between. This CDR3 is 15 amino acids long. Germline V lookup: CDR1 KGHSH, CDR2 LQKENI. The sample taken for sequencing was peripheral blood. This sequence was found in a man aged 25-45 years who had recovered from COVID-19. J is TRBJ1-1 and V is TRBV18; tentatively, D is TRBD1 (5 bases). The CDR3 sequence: CASSPRGTGNTEAFF. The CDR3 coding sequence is TGTGCCAGCTCACCGCGGGGAACAGGGAACACTGAAGCTTTCTTT.